The present entry profiles one T cell receptor (beta chain) with its context. The data stem from a study of T cell changes during pregnancy in multiple sclerosis. The CDR3 has 17 residues. Trimming removed 5 bases from V and 1 base from J, with 18 bases in between. CDR1 is SGHVS and CDR2 is FQNEAQ in the germline V gene. Clones were sequenced by immunoSEQ multiplex PCR, and TCRdb holds only the in-frame ones, with some missing. The sample shows around 8,100 clones, nearly 90% of them seen only once. This TCR was sampled from a female donor in good health, enrolled as a control in a pregnancy study. This chain connects TRBV7-8 to TRBJ1-5, with a possible D match to TRBD1 (6 bases). The specimen was CD8+ T cells from peripheral blood mononuclear cells, collected in the first trimester of pregnancy. The DNA of the CDR3 is TGTGCCAGCAGCCCCGACAGGCTATCCCCCAGCAATCAGCCCCAGCATTTT. Residues: CASSPDRLSPSNQPQHF.